Following are 31 T cell receptor beta chains from one sample sequenced in a study of blood T cell repertoires in COVID-19. Measured with immunoSEQ multiplex PCR; TCRdb has only the in-frame clones, and not every one. There are 250,000 to 300,000 clones in the sample; roughly 91% occur only once, and about 2.3% lies in the top ten. The specimen was PBMCs or T cells enriched from blood (not recorded which). The receptors derive from a woman aged 40 to 49 with acute COVID-19.

DNA of the CDR3: TGTGCCAGCAGCTTAAACCCCGGACAGGGAATTGGCTACACCTTC. It encodes CASSLNPGQGIGYTF. The chain has TRBV7-8 and TRBJ1-2; 8 bases fit TRBD1. Germline V CDR1 and CDR2: SGHVS, FQNEAQ. Germline trimming cut 2 bases from V and 7 bases from J; bases unmatched to any gene: 9. The CDR3 consists of 15 residues.

The chain uses TRBV2 and TRBJ1-1; unclear D gene. This CDR3 comprises 13 residues. V was trimmed by 5 bases and J by 1 base, leaving 8 bases between them. The germline V gene encodes CDR1 SNHLY and CDR2 FYNNEI. CDR3 region: CASSLTRNTEAFF. The CDR3 nucleotides are TGTGCCAGCAGTCTGACAAGGAACACTGAAGCTTTCTTT.

V gene TRBV1 combines with J gene TRBJ2-7; the table assigns TRBD2, which was not confirmed against the DNA. TRBV1 constitutes a pseudogene. The CDR3 runs 22 residues. The CDR3 region has the DNA TGCACCAGCAGTCAGACTCACCTTGAGCGGGGGTTCCAACGAGACTGCACCTACGAGCAGTACTTC. Encoded protein: CTSSQTHLERGFQRDCTYEQYF.

The CDR3 bases are TGTGCCAGCAGCTTGGGACAAAGAAATGAAAAACTGTTTTTT. It specifies CASSLGQRNEKLFF. This chain uses TRBV5-6 with TRBJ1-4; no clear D gene. Per germline, CDR1 SGHDT and CDR2 YYEEEE. The CDR3 consists of 14 residues. Trimming cost V 0 bases and J 5 bases, with 8 bases left between them.

The V call is TRBV24-1, the J call TRBJ2-5, with 8 nucleotides matching TRBD2. V lost 1 base and J lost 1; bases outside the gene matches: 4. Germline CDR1 and CDR2: KGHDR and SFDVKD. This CDR3 region has 16 residues. The CDR3 bases are TGTGCCACCAGTGATTTCGGGAGGGAGACCCAAGAGACCCAGTACTTC. It yields the protein CATSDFGRETQETQYF.

The chain is built from TRBV18 and TRBJ2-7; 7 bases align to TRBD1. CDR1 is KGHSH, CDR2 LQKENI, per germline. The CDR3 is made up of 14 amino acids. The junction had 7 bases not matched to a gene; V was cut back by 4 bases and J by 4 bases. This CDR3 is CASSQLGTAYEQYF. DNA for the CDR3: TGTGCCAGCTCACAACTCGGGACAGCATACGAGCAGTACTTC.

This sequence joins TRBV24-1 and TRBJ2-5, with D possibly being TRBD1 (6 bases). The CDR3 covers 15 residues. V was cut by 3 bases and J by 4 bases, with 14 bases left in between. Looked up from germline, CDR1 is KGHDR and CDR2 is SFDVKD. CDR3: CATSDGTGISETQYF. The CDR3 region has the DNA TGTGCCACCAGTGATGGAACAGGGATTTCAGAGACCCAGTACTTC.

The rearrangement links TRBV18 to TRBJ1-2; TRBD1 matches 10 bases. With 3 bases clipped from V and 9 bases from J, the junction kept 1 base outside the gene matches. This CDR3 comprises 12 residues. Germline V gives CDR1 KGHSH, CDR2 LQKENI. The CDR3 reads CASSPDRGSYTF. The CDR3 DNA follows: TGTGCCAGCTCACCGGACAGGGGGAGCTACACCTTC.

The chain combines TRBV15 with TRBJ1-1, with D possibly matching TRBD1 (5 bases). Trimming removed 1 base at V and 0 bases at J, with 9 bases between. CDR3 length equals 15 residues. CDR1 and CDR2 (germline): LNHNV, YYDKDF (reference sequence). In DNA form, the CDR3 reads TGTGCCACCAGCAGAGTCGGGGGGTTGAACACTGAAGCTTTCTTT. Protein product: CATSRVGGLNTEAFF.

This chain joins TRBV5-1 and TRBJ1-4; D unresolved. Germline V gene data show CDR1 as SGHRS and CDR2 as YFSETQ. This CDR3 is built from 16 residues. Trimming took off 2 bases at V and 5 bases at J, with 16 bases between the two ends. This CDR3 reads CASSFGTPSRNEKLFF. The CDR3 DNA is TGCGCCAGCAGCTTCGGCACGCCATCGCGGAATGAAAAACTGTTTTTT.

The CDR3 is CASSSLPGQGNTGELFF. DNA of the CDR3: TGTGCCAGCAGTTCACTCCCGGGACAGGGGAACACCGGGGAGCTGTTTTTT. J is TRBJ2-2 and V is TRBV28, with 9 positions matching TRBD1. The germline CDR1 and CDR2 sequences are MDHEN and SYDVKM. CDR3 length equals 17 residues. J lost 1 base, V lost 4 bases, and 7 bases had no gene match. Variable domain in full (rest from reference TRBV28 and TRBJ2-2): DVKVTQSSRYLVKRTGEKVFLECVQDMDHENMFWYRQDPGLGLRLIYFSYDVKMKEKGDIPEGYSVSREKKERFSLILESASTNQTSMYLCASSSLPGQGNTGELFFGEGSRLTVL.

The gene calls are TRBV27 and TRBJ2-7; TRBD1 is a possible D gene (6 bases). V was shortened by 6 bases and J by 6 bases, with 15 bases between the two germline ends. The CDR3 consists of 13 residues. Germline V gives CDR1 MNHEY, CDR2 SMNVEV (reference sequence). CDR3 coding DNA: TGTGCCAGCAGCTTAGTGGGGGCAGGCGAGCAGTACTTC. Translation: CASSLVGAGEQYF.

This clone occurred once. The CDR3 end shows no conserved phenylalanine or tryptophan, and so a read error is likely. No DNA is shown, since the ends of the CDR3 on it are uncertain; the CDR3 is the one TCRdb lists. V gene TRBV5-1 combines with J gene TRBJ2-3; the table's D call TRBD1 went unverified against the DNA. Termini included, the CDR3 measures 12 amino acids. Germline CDR1 SGHRS, CDR2 YFSETQ. CDR3 residues: CASSLSPETGAG.

The V gene is TRBV21-1, the J gene TRBJ2-7; the D call TRBD2 from the table was never checked on the DNA. TRBV21-1 is a pseudogene locus. This CDR3 has 15 residues. CDR3 nucleotides: TGTGCCAGCAGCAAAGGGCGGGAGGGGTCCTACGAGCAGTACTTC. This codes for CASSKGREGSYEQYF.

CDR3 sequence (DNA): TGCGCCAGCAGCCCACGGACTAGCGGGAGACAGACAGATACGCAGTATTTT. This translates into CASSPRTSGRQTDTQYF. The V and J genes are TRBV5-1 and TRBJ2-3; the match to TRBD2 covers 13 bases. Germline-derived CDR1 and CDR2 are SGHRS and YFSETQ. V lost 4 bases, J lost 3 bases, and 8 bases stayed unmatched. CDR3 size: 17 residues. Full variable domain (remainder filled in from reference TRBV5-1 and TRBJ2-3): KAGVTQTPRYLIKTRGQQVTLSCSPISGHRSVSWYQQTPGQGLQFLFEYFSETQRNKGNFPGRFSGRQFSNSRSEMNVSTLELGDSALYLCASSPRTSGRQTDTQYFGPGTRLTVL.

This rearrangement joins TRBV7-2 to TRBJ2-7, with 10 bases matching TRBD1. This CDR3 has 15 residues. The trim removed 9 bases at V and 2 bases at J, leaving 10 bases unmatched. Germline CDR1 SGHTA, CDR2 FQGNSA. CDR3 DNA sequence: TGTGCCAGTATACTTACGGGACAGGGGCCCTACGAGCAGTACTTC. Amino acids: CASILTGQGPYEQYF.

The chain employs TRBV30 and TRBJ2-5; 7 bases line up with TRBD2. Germline CDR1 is GTSNPN and CDR2 is SVGIG (reference sequence). J lost 1 base, V lost 2 bases, and 4 bases had no gene match. The CDR3 covers 14 residues. The CDR3 DNA follows: TGTGCCTGGAGTCGGGGGAGGGCCCAAGAGACCCAGTACTTC. Protein sequence: CAWSRGRAQETQYF. Full variable domain (remainder filled in from reference TRBV30 and TRBJ2-5): SQTIHQWPATLVQPVGSPLSLECTVEGTSNPNLYWYRQAAGRGLQLLFYSVGIGQISSEVPQNLSASRPQDRQFILSSKKLLLSDSGFYLCAWSRGRAQETQYFGPGTRLLVL.

V gene TRBV19 combines with J gene TRBJ2-1, with TRBD2 identical over 10 bases. The germline V gene has CDR1 LNHDA and CDR2 SQIVND (reference sequence). Losses at the gene ends were 5 bases for V and 7 bases for J; bases not matched to a gene: 8. This CDR3 region has 15 residues. The CDR3 loop reads CASSVLAGARNEQFF. Here the CDR3 DNA reads TGTGCCAGTAGTGTTCTAGCGGGAGCACGAAATGAGCAGTTCTTC.

The V call is TRBV6-5, the J call TRBJ1-1; 9 nucleotides line up with TRBD1. This CDR3 region has 16 residues. From germline, CDR1 is MNHEY and CDR2 SVGAGI. The V and J ends lost 2 bases and 9 bases, in that order; junction bases with no gene match: 13. The CDR3 sequence is CASSYTLSVDRGKAFF. The CDR3 nucleotides are TGTGCCAGCAGTTACACTCTCTCGGTGGACAGGGGTAAAGCTTTCTTT.

This sequence joins TRBV7-9 and TRBJ1-1; 8 nucleotides align to TRBD1. J was trimmed by 6 bases and V by 1 base; bases with no gene match: 4. The germline V gene has CDR1 SEHNR and CDR2 FQNEAQ (reference sequence). CDR3 length: 14 amino acids. DNA of the CDR3: TGTGCCAGCAGCTTAGGGACAGGGAATTCTGAAGCTTTCTTT. Translated, it gives CASSLGTGNSEAFF.

The rearrangement uses TRBV3-1 (or the pseudogene TRBV3-2) and TRBJ1-1; D is possibly TRBD1 (6 bases). Germline assignment: CDR1 LGHDT and CDR2 YNNKEL (reference sequence). This CDR3 spans 14 amino acids. Trimming cost V 1 base and J 5 bases, with 11 bases left between them. The CDR3, as DNA: TGTGCCAGCAGCCAAGGTGTAAGGGGGACTGAAGCTTTCTTT. Protein sequence: CASSQGVRGTEAFF.

The rearrangement uses TRBV28 and TRBJ2-7; 9 nucleotides match TRBD2. This CDR3 has 14 amino acids. V shed 5 bases, J shed 4 bases, and the junction held 6 bases outside the gene matches. From germline, CDR1 is MDHEN and CDR2 SYDVKM. Here the CDR3 reads CASSLRTSEYEQYF. CDR3 DNA sequence: TGTGCCAGCAGTCTACGGACTAGCGAGTACGAGCAGTACTTC.

This chain connects TRBV28 to TRBJ1-3, with D unclear. The CDR3 spans 15 residues. Germline V lookup: CDR1 MDHEN, CDR2 SYDVKM. V lost 3 bases and J 0 bases, leaving 9 bases between the germline ends. CDR3 amino acids: CASSLRDDSGNTIYF. CDR3 nucleotide sequence: TGTGCCAGCAGTTTGAGGGATGACTCTGGAAACACCATATATTTT.

The CDR3 region is CASQRQQSSYNEQFF. The CDR3 bases are TGTGCCAGTCAGAGACAGCAGAGCTCCTACAATGAGCAGTTCTTC. The J gene is TRBJ2-1, the V gene TRBV19; maybe TRBD1 (5 bases). This CDR3 comprises 15 residues. The ends were cut back, 8 bases at V and 0 bases at J, with 14 bases in the middle. Germline-derived CDR1 and CDR2 are LNHDA and SQIVND (reference sequence).

This clone appeared once. The gene calls are TRBV14 and TRBJ2-7; 9 bases are a match to TRBD1. The CDR3 has 16 amino acids. Germline CDR1 is SGHDN and CDR2 is FVKESK. V trimming: 1 base; J trimming: 5 bases; junction bases outside the gene matches: 9. CDR3 sequence reads: CASSQGSRDREHEQYF. The CDR3 coding sequence is TGTGCCAGCAGCCAAGGGAGCCGGGACAGGGAACACGAGCAGTACTTC. The full variable domain, its missing parts supplied by reference TRBV14 and TRBJ2-7, is EAGVTQFPSHSVIEKGQTVTLRCDPISGHDNLYWYRRVMGKEIKFLLHFVKESKQDESGMPNNRFLAERTGGTYSTLKVQPAELEDSGVYFCASSQGSRDREHEQYFGPGTRLTVT.

This clone was observed a single time. This sequence joins TRBV6-5 and TRBJ1-2; D unresolved. The CDR3 sequence is 12 residues long. Germline lookup yields CDR1 MNHEY and CDR2 SVGAGI. The V end lost 6 bases, the J end lost 8 bases, and 13 bases lay between the germline ends. The CDR3 nucleotides are TGTGCCAGCAGCATGGAAGGCGGGGGCTACACCTTC. Its translation: CASSMEGGGYTF.

This sequence joins TRBV7-9 and TRBJ2-7; 12 bases match TRBD1. V gave up 4 bases and J gave up 6 bases; unmatched junction bases: 4. The CDR3 contains 14 residues. CDR1 and CDR2 (germline): SEHNR, FQNEAQ (reference sequence). In DNA, the CDR3 is TGTGCCAGCAGCTACGGGACAGGGGGCATCGAGCAGTACTTC. Translation gives CASSYGTGGIEQYF.

Turning to this clone: The sample has other DNA sequences that encode this CDR3 too. V gene TRBV6-5 combines with J gene TRBJ1-1; D remains ambiguous. There are 11 residues in the CDR3. Trimming left V 7 bases short and J 1 base short, with 4 bases between. Germline V lookup: CDR1 MNHEY, CDR2 SVGAGI. The CDR3: CASIRNTEAFF. CDR3 DNA: TGTGCCAGCATTCGGAACACTGAAGCTTTCTTT.

The chain joins TRBV6-2 or TRBV6-3 to TRBJ2-7, with 14 bases lining up with TRBD2. The CDR3 contains 19 residues. The V gene's germline CDR1 is MNHEY and CDR2 SVGEGT. Trimming took 0 bases from V and 3 from J; bases not matched to a gene: 10. CDR3 sequence reads: CASSYSRLAGGLDIYEQYF. The CDR3 region has the DNA TGTGCCAGCAGTTACTCGAGACTAGCGGGAGGGTTGGATATCTACGAGCAGTACTTC.

The V call is TRBV23-1, the J call TRBJ2-3, with TRBD2 identical over 11 bases. TRBV23-1 is sorted into the ORF group, with uncertain function. V trimming: 2 bases; J trimming: 1 base; junction bases outside the gene matches: 2. This CDR3 region has 16 residues. The CDR3 reads CASSQQGLAGTDTQYF. CDR3 DNA: TGCGCCAGCAGTCAACAGGGACTAGCGGGCACAGATACGCAGTATTTT.

The sample holds a few counts of this clone. The gene calls are TRBV12-3 or TRBV12-4 and TRBJ1-1; 9 bases are shared with TRBD1. V lost 3 bases to trimming and J lost 5 bases; unmatched junction nucleotides: 1. The CDR3 is made up of 13 amino acids. CDR3 nucleotide sequence: TGTGCCAGCAGTTTCGGACAGGGGACTGAAGCTTTCTTT. This sequence encodes CASSFGQGTEAFF.